The rows below give T cell receptor beta chains drawn from one sample of a study of T cell responses to AZD1222 COVID-19 vaccine. Clones were read by immunoSEQ multiplex PCR, and TCRdb kept only the in-frame ones, dropping some. The sample holds some 100,000 clones; approximately 89% are singletons and the top ten take 4.4%. The material was peripheral blood, obtained 28 days after the second AZD1222 dose. The receptors derive from an adult who received the AZD1222 COVID-19 vaccine. CDR3s include the opening cysteine and the closing phenylalanine or tryptophan. The D gene is left open where the match is weak. Some rows mark clone size as missing; the rest say once, few, many or name a class of expanded clone.

clone size	V gene	D gene	J gene	CDR3 DNA	CDR3 protein
.	TRBV30	.	TRBJ1-1	TGTGCCTCTCGGAGGTACGGGAACACTGAAGCTTTCTTT	CASRRYGNTEAFF
.	TRBV27	.	TRBJ1-5	TGTGCCAGCAGTTTAAAGGAGTATCAGCCCCAGCATTTT	CASSLKEYQPQHF
.	TRBV7-2	.	TRBJ1-5	TGTGCCAGCAGGGCCTACAGGGATCAGCCCCAGCATTTT	CASRAYRDQPQHF
.	TRBV7-2	.	TRBJ1-1	TGTGCCAGCAGCTCGGACAGTGTGTGGACTGAAGCTTTCTTT	CASSSDSVWTEAFF
.	TRBV18	.	TRBJ2-3	TGTGCCAGCTCACCAAGGACAACGGGCACCACAGATACGCAGTATTTT	CASSPRTTGTTDTQYF
.	TRBV28	TRBD2	TRBJ2-1	TGTGCCAGCAGTCTCTATTCTACTAGCGGGCCTAGGCAGTTCTTC	CASSLYSTSGPRQFF
.	TRBV12-3/TRBV12-4	.	TRBJ1-3	TGTGCCAGCAGCCTTACGGGAAACACCATATATTTT	CASSLTGNTIYF
.	TRBV5-1	TRBD2	TRBJ2-7	TGCGCCAGCAGGACTAGCGGGCTATCCTACGAGCAGTACTTC	CASRTSGLSYEQYF
.	TRBV2	TRBD2	TRBJ2-2	TGTGCCAGCAGTGGGGAGGGAAGGGGCACCGGGGAGCTGTTTTTT	CASSGEGRGTGELFF
.	TRBV2	.	TRBJ1-4	TGTGCCAGCAGTGAACAGGGGAGGGATGAAAAACTGTTTTTT	CASSEQGRDEKLFF
.	TRBV18	.	TRBJ1-1	TGTGCCAGCTCGCACGGCCGGGGGAGCACTGAAGCTTTCTTT	CASSHGRGSTEAFF
once	TRBV5-8	.	TRBJ1-5	TGTGCCAGCAGCTTGATAGGTAGCAATCAGCCCCAGCATTTT	CASSLIGSNQPQHF
.	TRBV12-3/TRBV12-4	.	TRBJ1-5	TGTGCCAGCAGTTTGAGAACGCAGCCCCAGCATTTT	CASSLRTQPQHF
.	TRBV5-1	TRBD1	TRBJ2-1	TGCGCCAGCAGCTCCTTACAGGGGGCAGGTAATGAGCAGTTCTTC	CASSSLQGAGNEQFF
few	TRBV18	TRBD2	TRBJ2-1	TGTGCCAGCTCACTCGGGACTAGCGGAGCCAATGAGCAGTTCTTC	CASSLGTSGANEQFF
.	TRBV3-1/TRBV3-2	TRBD2	TRBJ2-3	TGTGCCAGCAGCCGACTAGCGGGGGGGTCCGTAACAGATACGCAGTATTTT	CASSRLAGGSVTDTQYF
.	TRBV12-3/TRBV12-4	TRBD1	TRBJ1-4	TGTGCCAGCATGGGACAGGGGAGTGAAAAACTGTTTTTT	CASMGQGSEKLFF
.	TRBV3-1/TRBV3-2	TRBD1	TRBJ1-6	TGTGCCAGCAGCCCCCGGACAGGTCAGGCACCCCTCCACTTT	CASSPRTGQAPLHF
.	TRBV19	TRBD1	TRBJ2-7	TGTGCCAGTAGTGCCCAGACAGGGGTCAGTCACGAGCAGTACTTC	CASSAQTGVSHEQYF
.	TRBV19	.	TRBJ2-3	TGTGCCAGTAGTATAGCCGGGGTCGGCACAGATACGCAGTATTTT	CASSIAGVGTDTQYF
.	TRBV7-9	.	TRBJ1-2	TGTGCCAGCAGACCGACCGGCGCGCTAACCTATGGCTACACCTTC	CASRPTGALTYGYTF
.	TRBV13	TRBD1	TRBJ2-5	TGTGCCAGCAGTAGGAAGACAGGGGGCATCGTCCAAGAGACCCAGTACTTC	CASSRKTGGIVQETQYF
.	TRBV20-1	.	TRBJ1-2	TGCAGTGCTAGTGTCAGGGACTATGGCTACACCTTC	CSASVRDYGYTF
.	TRBV7-3	TRBD1	TRBJ2-1	TGTGCCAGCAGTCCAACCGGGACAGCATACAATGAGCAGTTCTTC	CASSPTGTAYNEQFF
few	TRBV3-1/TRBV3-2	.	TRBJ1-1	TGTGCCAGCAGCCTCAAGGCTGAAGCTTTCTTT	CASSLKAEAFF
.	TRBV3-1/TRBV3-2	.	TRBJ2-1	TGTGCCAGCAGCCTCCTTGGCTACAATGAGCAGTTCTTC	CASSLLGYNEQFF
.	TRBV4-2	TRBD2	TRBJ2-1	TGTGCCAGCAGCCAAGATAGGGCTAGCGGGGTCTACAATGAGCAGTTCTTC	CASSQDRASGVYNEQFF
few	TRBV18	TRBD1	TRBJ1-1	TGTGCCAGCTCATCCCGCCAACGGGCAGGGGGGACTGAAGCTTTCTTT	CASSSRQRAGGTEAFF
.	TRBV28	.	TRBJ1-5	TGTGCCAGCACCCTCCGGTCAGCCTATCAGCCCCAGCATTTT	CASTLRSAYQPQHF
once	TRBV7-9	.	TRBJ1-4	TGTGCCAGCAGCCGTCTAGGGGGGATTGAGGAAAAACTGTTTTTT	CASSRLGGIEEKLFF
.	TRBV7-9	.	TRBJ2-5	TGTGCCAGCAGGACCATACAGGGACAAGAGACCCAGTACTTC	CASRTIQGQETQYF
.	TRBV4-1	.	TRBJ2-7	TGCGCCAGCAGCCAAGGCCAGGGGCCTAGGGACGAGCAGTACTTC	CASSQGQGPRDEQYF
once	TRBV19	.	TRBJ1-2	TGTGCCAGTAGTATAGATCGAGCAGGGAACTATGGCTACACCTTC	CASSIDRAGNYGYTF
.	TRBV11-2	TRBD1	TRBJ1-1	TGTGCCAGCAGCTTCGGACAGGGGAACACTGAAGCTTTCTTT	CASSFGQGNTEAFF
.	TRBV11-2	.	TRBJ1-6	TGTGCCAGCAGCTTAGGCAGGGTATCTAATTCACCCCTCCACTTT	CASSLGRVSNSPLHF
.	TRBV3-1/TRBV3-2	TRBD1	TRBJ2-7	TGTGCCAGCAGCCAAGGTTTGTGGTGGGGACAGAATGATTCCTACGAGCAGTACTTC	CASSQGLWWGQNDSYEQYF
.	TRBV12-3/TRBV12-4	TRBD1	TRBJ2-1	TGTGCCAGCAGTTTCGGACAGGGCAATGAGCAGTTCTTC	CASSFGQGNEQFF
.	TRBV5-1	TRBD2	TRBJ2-7	TGCGCCAGCAGCTCAACACTAGCGGGACTCCGCGTGGGGAAGAGCGAGCAGTACTTC	CASSSTLAGLRVGKSEQYF
.	TRBV21-1	.	TRBJ2-7	TGTGCCAGCAGCAAAGGGGTAGGCATGGCACTCGGCCACGAGCAGTACTTC	CASSKGVGMALGHEQYF
once	TRBV3-1/TRBV3-2	.	TRBJ2-1	TGTGCCAGCAGCCAAGTGGTAGTGTCCTACAATGAGCAGTTCTTC	CASSQVVVSYNEQFF
.	TRBV7-3	.	TRBJ2-1	TGTGCCAGCAGCTTAAATCCCGTCGGTGAGCAGTTCTTC	CASSLNPVGEQFF
.	TRBV25-1	TRBD1	TRBJ1-1	TGTGCCAGCAAAGAGACAGGGAAGGGCACTGAAGCTTTCTTT	CASKETGKGTEAFF
.	TRBV9	TRBD1	TRBJ1-6	TGTGCCAGCAGCGCAGGGGGCAGTAATTCACCCCTCCACTTT	CASSAGGSNSPLHF
.	TRBV7-2	TRBD1	TRBJ1-1	TGTGCCAGCAGCTTAATAACGACAGGGCCCAACGCTGAAGCTTTCTTT	CASSLITTGPNAEAFF
.	TRBV7-3	TRBD2	TRBJ2-1	TGTGCCAGCAGCCCAGGCAGGGAGGGCTACAATGAGCAGTTCTTC	CASSPGREGYNEQFF
.	TRBV5-4	.	TRBJ1-6	TGTGCCAGCAGCGTGGCGGCGGGGTCACCCCTCCACTTT	CASSVAAGSPLHF